This TCR beta chain was observed in a study of shared clonotypes between healthy human individuals. Study results and limitations: Researchers sampled blood only, noting tissue repertoires likely differ. When compared with the clonotypes that were shared by all four sorted-subset donors, the non-shared clonotypes turned out to have lower generation probabilities.

Regarding this clone: Its specificity is not known.

Profiled with immunoSEQ multiplex PCR; TCRdb holds only in-frame clones, not every one. The data hold roughly 220,000 clones, with 60% to 70% observed a single time. CDR1 and CDR2 from the germline V gene are SGHAT and FQNNGV. Trimming took 1 base from V and 9 from J, leaving 13 bases between them. The CDR3 loop spans 13 amino acids. The chain links TRBV11-2 to TRBJ2-7, with a possible D match to TRBD1 (5 bases). The sample consisted of memory CD4+ T cells sorted from blood. Subset noted: CD45RA-negative fraction. The sequence derives from a man aged 25-45 years in good health. The CDR3 region is CASSLGRQGAQYF. CDR3 coding DNA: TGTGCCAGCAGCTTAGGACGTCAGGGCGCGCAGTACTTC.